The TCR beta chain under discussion was sequenced for a study of cytomegalovirus exposure and HLA in healthy donors. Overall study: Samples from HLA-typed donors yielded about 86 million unique TCRs in an early data release. General study findings and limits: Roughly uniform depth of sequencing across donors was assumed in presence/absence analyses.

The study ran its PCR with 60 Vbeta and 13 Jbeta primers. The method was immunoSEQ multiplex PCR; TCRdb's version includes in-frame clones alone and lacks a portion of them. The repertoire holds about 120,000 clones, with around 72% as singletons. CDR3 length equals 15 residues. Germline assignment: CDR1 MGHRA and CDR2 YSYEKL. Germline trimming cut 2 bases from V and 5 bases from J; bases unmatched to any gene: 6. This clone is a singleton in its sample. The target antigen is unknown. The sequence was obtained from a man aged 25 to 40 in good health and CMV-seronegative. The sample was PBMCs. The chain is built from TRBV4-1 and TRBJ1-1; 9 bases are a match to TRBD1. CDR3 sequence: CASSQNTGGSTEAFF. DNA of the CDR3: TGCGCCAGCAGCCAAAACACAGGGGGCTCGACTGAAGCTTTCTTT.